The next 26 T cell receptor beta chains were all read from a single sample in a study of blood T cell repertoires in COVID-19. The data were produced by immunoSEQ multiplex PCR, yet TCRdb's version contains in-frame clones alone and is incomplete. The sample contains some 190,000 clones, approximately 84% of which appear only once. What was sequenced was peripheral blood. The receptors derive from a woman aged 70-85 years with active or convalescent COVID-19.

The CDR3 loop reads CASSGTGNQPQHF. The CDR3 bases are TGTGCCAGCAGCGGGACAGGGAATCAGCCCCAGCATTTT. The chain joins TRBV7-6 to TRBJ1-5, with TRBD1 matching over 9 bases. After removal of 5 bases from V and 4 bases from J, the junction contained 0 bases not matched to a gene. CDR1 is SGHVS and CDR2 is FNYEAQ in the germline V gene. The CDR3 runs 13 residues.

This clone was observed a few times. The chain couples TRBV30 to TRBJ2-2; maybe TRBD1 (5 bases). CDR1 is GTSNPN and CDR2 is SVGIG in the germline V gene (reference sequence). The CDR3 totals 13 residues. V dropped 3 bases and J dropped 4 bases, with 9 bases sitting between them. The DNA for the CDR3 is TGTGCCTGGAGAGGACACTTCACCGGGGAGCTGTTTTTT. This gives the protein CAWRGHFTGELFF.

This sequence joins TRBV7-9 and TRBJ1-6, with TRBD1 as a possible D gene (5 bases). The CDR3 loop spans 14 amino acids. The germline V and J ends were trimmed by 5 bases and 9 bases, with 14 bases remaining between them. The germline V gene encodes CDR1 SEHNR and CDR2 FQNEAQ (reference sequence). As DNA, the CDR3 is TGTGCCAGCAGCCAAAATGACAGCCCTTCACCCCTCCACTTT. Protein: CASSQNDSPSPLHF.

J is TRBJ2-1 and V is TRBV19, with 8 positions matching TRBD2. Germline CDR1 reads LNHDA; CDR2 reads SQIVND (reference sequence). The V segment lost 0 bases and the J segment 3 bases; nucleotides outside the gene matches: 10. The CDR3 spans 18 residues. In DNA form, the CDR3 reads TGTGCCAGTAGTATAGACCCTCTCGGAGCGGGAGACTACAATGAGCAGTTCTTC. Protein product: CASSIDPLGAGDYNEQFF.

The gene calls are TRBV4-1 and TRBJ2-7; 10 bases line up with TRBD1. J gave up 0 bases and V 4 bases, and 3 bases lay outside the gene matches. CDR1 MGHRA and CDR2 YSYEKL come from the germline V gene. This CDR3 region has 15 residues. DNA of the CDR3: TGCGCCAGCAGCCCACGACAGGGGGCCTCCTACGAGCAGTACTTC. Encoded protein: CASSPRQGASYEQYF.

The rearrangement uses TRBV7-9 and TRBJ2-6; 11 bases agree with TRBD1. Germline V gene sequence: CDR1 SEHNR, CDR2 FQNEAQ (reference sequence). Trimming cost V 2 bases and J 4 bases; bases outside gene matches: 7. This CDR3 region has 18 residues. This CDR3 reads CASSLYGQGAAGANVLTF. CDR3 bases: TGTGCCAGCAGCTTATACGGACAGGGGGCGGCGGGGGCCAACGTCCTGACTTTC.

The J gene is TRBJ2-2, the V gene TRBV5-1, with 9 bases lining up with TRBD2. The V and J ends lost 2 bases and 6 bases, in that order; junction bases with no gene match: 11. CDR3 length: 17 amino acids. Germline-derived CDR1 and CDR2 are SGHRS and YFSETQ. The DNA for the CDR3 is TGCGCCAGCAGCTTAAATTTAGCGGGAGCGGGGCCCGGGGAGCTGTTTTTT. This sequence encodes CASSLNLAGAGPGELFF.

This sequence joins TRBV5-8 and TRBJ1-2; TRBD1 agrees at 9 bases. V lost 5 bases to trimming and J lost 4 bases; unmatched junction nucleotides: 12. CDR3 size: 16 residues. The germline V gene encodes CDR1 SGHTS and CDR2 YDEGEE. The CDR3 DNA follows: TGTGCCAGCAGTTCCCTACAGGGGGCTAAAACCTATGGCTACACCTTC. This gives the protein CASSSLQGAKTYGYTF.

This clone occurred once. The chain uses TRBV14 and TRBJ1-1; D unclear. Trimming stripped 8 bases from V and 5 bases from J, with 9 bases between. CDR1 is SGHDN, CDR2 FVKESK, per germline. This CDR3 region has 11 residues. The CDR3: CASASRTEAFF. The CDR3 nucleotides are TGTGCCAGCGCATCGAGGACTGAAGCTTTCTTT. Full variable domain (missing parts from reference TRBV14 and TRBJ1-1): EAGVTQFPSHSVIEKGQTVTLRCDPISGHDNLYWYRRVMGKEIKFLLHFVKESKQDESGMPNNRFLAERTGGTYSTLKVQPAELEDSGVYFCASASRTEAFFGQGTRLTVV.

The chain recombines TRBV27 with TRBJ1-3; maybe TRBD1 (5 bases). The V gene lost 5 bases and the J gene lost 1 base, with 12 bases spanning the gap. CDR3 length equals 15 residues. Germline assignment: CDR1 MNHEY and CDR2 SMNVEV (reference sequence). CDR3 amino acids: CASSPRGGSGNTIYF. CDR3 nucleotide sequence: TGTGCCAGCAGTCCTAGGGGAGGATCTGGAAACACCATATATTTT.

V is TRBV18 and J is TRBJ1-5, with TRBD1 as a possible D gene (6 bases). In germline, CDR1 is KGHSH, CDR2 LQKENI. The CDR3 has 15 residues. Trimming shortened V by 3 bases and J by 3 bases, and 12 bases separated the two germline ends. The CDR3 sequence is CASSPTGSNNQPQHF. In DNA form, the CDR3 reads TGTGCCAGCTCACCTACAGGGTCAAACAATCAGCCCCAGCATTTT.

This clone has just one count. Its ends do not fully match the called genes, so a read error is possible. The rearrangement uses TRBV14 and TRBJ2-7; TRBD2 matches 11 bases. Germline-derived CDR1 and CDR2 are SGHDN and FVKESK. CDR3 size: 14 residues. The DNA for the CDR3 is TGTGCCAGCAGCCAAGCATGGGGACCGGGACTAGCGGTATTC. Its protein is CASSQAWGPGLAVF.

The chain couples TRBV20-1 to TRBJ2-3, with D unresolved. V dropped 3 bases and J dropped 3 bases, with 4 bases sitting between them. CDR1 is DFQATT, CDR2 SNEGSKA, per germline (reference sequence). The CDR3 loop spans 11 amino acids. The CDR3 loop is CSASFTDTQYF. CDR3 coding DNA: TGCAGTGCTAGCTTTACAGATACGCAGTATTTT.

The chain couples TRBV6-1 to TRBJ1-1; maybe TRBD1 (5 bases). This CDR3 has 14 residues. Germline CDR1 reads MNHNS; CDR2 reads SASEGT. Trimming took off 2 bases at V and 5 bases at J, with 12 bases between the two ends. DNA for the CDR3: TGTGCCAGCAGTGAATCAGGGTATGTTACTGAAGCTTTCTTT. The encoded protein is CASSESGYVTEAFF.

The genes are TRBV5-6 and TRBJ2-7; 10 bases fit TRBD2. The CDR3 is 13 amino acids. The V segment lost 4 bases and the J segment 4 bases; nucleotides outside the gene matches: 2. Per the germline V gene, CDR1 is SGHDT and CDR2 is YYEEEE. CDR3 sequence: CASSRTSGYEQYF. CDR3 DNA sequence: TGTGCCAGCAGCCGGACTAGCGGATACGAGCAGTACTTC. Filled out from reference TRBV5-6 and TRBJ2-7, the complete variable domain reads DAGVTQSPTHLIKTRGQQVTLRCSPKSGHDTVSWYQQALGQGPQFIFQYYEEEERQRGNFPDRFSGHQFPNYSSELNVNALLLGDSALYLCASSRTSGYEQYFGPGTRLTVT.

This clone was seen a single time. The CDR3 here is CASSVGGGFQETQYF. The CDR3 bases are TGTGCCAGCAGCGTAGGTGGGGGGTTCCAAGAGACCCAGTACTTC. The chain uses TRBV9 and TRBJ2-5; possibly TRBD2 for D (6 bases). The CDR3 runs 15 residues. V lost 0 bases and J 1 base, leaving 10 bases between the germline ends. Germline values: CDR1 SGDLS, CDR2 YYNGEE.

The chain joins TRBV28 to TRBJ2-1; D may be TRBD1 (6 bases). The CDR3 runs 14 residues. V lost 6 bases to trimming and J lost 4 bases, with 13 bases between them. Germline CDR1 and CDR2: MDHEN and SYDVKM. The CDR3 DNA is TGTGCCAGCAGGGGGGCGGCGAGTTACAATGAGCAGTTCTTC. Its translation: CASRGAASYNEQFF.

This chain connects TRBV7-2 to TRBJ1-1; D is ambiguous. CDR3 length: 13 amino acids. V gave up 5 bases and J gave up 3 bases, with 10 bases separating them. Per the germline V gene, CDR1 is SGHTA and CDR2 is FQGNSA. The CDR3 sequence: CASSRPGDTEAFF. In nucleotides, the CDR3 is TGTGCCAGCAGCCGCCCCGGGGACACTGAAGCTTTCTTT. Full variable domain (rest looked up from reference TRBV7-2 and TRBJ1-1): GAGVSQSPSNKVTEKGKDVELRCDPISGHTALYWYRQSLGQGLEFLIYFQGNSAPDKSGLPSDRFSAERTGGSVSTLTIQRTQQEDSAVYLCASSRPGDTEAFFGQGTRLTVV.

This clone was counted a few times. The chain joins TRBV6-5 to TRBJ1-3; the D gene is possibly TRBD1 (5 bases). The CDR3 spans 14 residues. V shed 5 bases and J shed 2 bases, with 10 bases lying between them. CDR1 is MNHEY and CDR2 is SVGAGI in the germline V gene. The CDR3: CASSKTDTGNTIYF. The CDR3 DNA reads TGTGCCAGCAGTAAGACAGATACTGGAAACACCATATATTTT.

This rearrangement joins TRBV12-3 or TRBV12-4 to TRBJ1-2; no clear D. CDR3 length: 13 amino acids. V gave up 5 bases and J gave up 7 bases, with 14 bases separating them. The CDR3, as DNA: TGTGCCAGCAGTGGAGCCGAGGGAAGTGGCTACACCTTC. This translates into CASSGAEGSGYTF.

This clone has only one observation. The rearrangement uses TRBV10-3 and TRBJ2-1, with 14 bases lining up with TRBD2. CDR1 is ENHRY and CDR2 is SYGVKD in the germline V gene. CDR3 size: 16 residues. V lost 6 bases to trimming and J lost 7 bases; unmatched junction nucleotides: 8. DNA of the CDR3: TGTGCCATCAGCGACGGACTAGCGGGAGGTAGGAATGAGCAGTTCTTC. Protein sequence: CAISDGLAGGRNEQFF.

This rearrangement joins TRBV19 to TRBJ2-1, with TRBD2 matching over 11 bases. This CDR3 spans 14 amino acids. V gave up 5 bases and J gave up 10 bases; unmatched junction bases: 7. Germline V gene data show CDR1 as LNHDA and CDR2 as SQIVND (reference sequence). DNA of the CDR3: TGTGCCAGTAGTGTTAGCGGGAGGGCTGGCGAGCAGTTCTTC. Protein sequence: CASSVSGRAGEQFF.

The gene calls are TRBV11-2 and TRBJ2-1, with 11 bases identical to TRBD2. The germline gives CDR1 SGHAT, CDR2 FQNNGV. The CDR3 is 18 amino acids. The V and J ends lost 4 bases and 7 bases, in that order; junction bases with no gene match: 15. CDR3 loop: CASSSPGALAGGRNEQFF. DNA for the CDR3: TGTGCCAGCAGCTCACCCGGGGCCCTAGCGGGAGGAAGGAATGAGCAGTTCTTC.

The CDR3 sequence is CASSQEAQLNYGYTF. The CDR3 DNA is TGTGCCAGCAGCCAAGAAGCACAGCTGAACTATGGCTACACCTTC. The chain uses TRBV4-2 and TRBJ1-2; D uncertain. The germline V and J ends were trimmed by 0 bases and 2 bases, with 10 bases remaining between them. CDR3 length: 15 residues. Germline V gene lookup returns CDR1 LGHNA and CDR2 YNFKEQ.

In DNA, the CDR3 is TGTGCCAGCAGCTTCGGACAGGGGGCGAGTACTGAAGCTTTCTTT. This translates into CASSFGQGASTEAFF. The chain is built from TRBV11-2 and TRBJ1-1; 11 bases match TRBD1. Unmatched junction bases numbered 5, after V lost 3 bases and J lost 5 bases. The CDR3 extends over 15 amino acids. The germline V gene encodes CDR1 SGHAT and CDR2 FQNNGV.

V usage is TRBV3-1 (or the pseudogene TRBV3-2) and J usage is TRBJ2-5; 9 bases are a match to TRBD1. Looked up from germline, CDR1 is LGHDT and CDR2 is YNNKEL (reference sequence). With V trimmed by 6 bases and J by 4 bases, 6 bases remained unmatched. This CDR3 contains 14 residues. The CDR3 DNA follows: TGTGCCAGCAGGCCTCTGACAGGGGGAGAGACCCAGTACTTC. Translated: CASRPLTGGETQYF.